The rows below give T cell receptor beta chains drawn from one sample of a study of control samples from healthy donors and cancer patients. Clones were read by immunoSEQ multiplex PCR, and TCRdb kept only the in-frame ones, dropping some. The sample lists 100,000 to 150,000 clones, roughly 86% occurring once. Specimen: PBMCs. The receptors were gathered from a man aged 50 to 59 with head and neck cancer. The CDR3 runs from the conserved cysteine through the conserved F or W. A D gene is named only where the DNA matches it firmly. Expanded clones get a size class; other rows say once, few or many, or leave the size out.

v_call	clone_size	j_call	cdr3_length	d_call	cdr3_nt	cdr3_aa
TRBV5-1	-	TRBJ2-1	14	-	TGCGCCAGCAGCTCGGCCCTTGGAGGAAATGAGCAGTTCTTC	CASSSALGGNEQFF
TRBV6-1	-	TRBJ1-6	13	-	TGTGCCAGCAGTGAGACAGTCCCTTCACCCCTCCACTTT	CASSETVPSPLHF
TRBV4-1	-	TRBJ2-2	12	-	TGCGCCAGCAGCCACCTAACCGGGGAGCTGTTTTTT	CASSHLTGELFF
TRBV5-1	-	TRBJ1-6	14	TRBD1	TGCGCCAGCAGCAGGGACAGGGGGAATTCACCCCTCCACTTT	CASSRDRGNSPLHF
TRBV5-1	-	TRBJ2-3	15	TRBD1	TGCGCCAGCAGCTTGGAGGGACAGCACACAGATACGCAGTATTTT	CASSLEGQHTDTQYF
TRBV7-9	once	TRBJ2-7	13	-	TGTGCCAGCAGCTTCCGGAGCTCCTACGAGCAGTACTTC	CASSFRSSYEQYF
TRBV2	-	TRBJ1-1	13	-	TGTGCCAGCAGTGAGATTGTCCTGGAGGAAGCTTTCTTT	CASSEIVLEEAFF
TRBV2	once	TRBJ1-3	15	-	TGTGCCAGCAGTGAATATCGGGGATTTGGAAACACCATATATTTT	CASSEYRGFGNTIYF
TRBV7-9	once	TRBJ1-4	16	-	TGTGCCAGCTTCGGGGGGACTCCTCCAACTAATGAAAAACTGTTTTTT	CASFGGTPPTNEKLFF
TRBV19	-	TRBJ1-5	16	TRBD1	TGTGCCAGTAGTCGGCAAGGACAGGGAAGTAATCAGCCCCAGCATTTT	CASSRQGQGSNQPQHF
TRBV3-1/TRBV3-2	-	TRBJ1-2	13	-	TGTGCCAGCAGCCGGCAGCCGACGGGGGGCTACACCTTC	CASSRQPTGGYTF
TRBV5-4	few	TRBJ2-1	15	-	TGTGCCAGCAGCTCAAGGGGGGGCTCCTACAATGAGCAGTTCTTC	CASSSRGGSYNEQFF
TRBV15	-	TRBJ2-1	15	-	TGTGCCACCAGCAGAGAGGGTAGCTCCTACAATGAGCAGTTCTTC	CATSREGSSYNEQFF
TRBV2	few	TRBJ2-7	13	-	TGTGCCAGCAGTGTGATAGGAGGGGCCGAGCAGTACTTC	CASSVIGGAEQYF
TRBV28	-	TRBJ1-1	14	-	TGTGCCAGCAGTTTAACCACGGCAAACACTGAAGCTTTCTTT	CASSLTTANTEAFF
TRBV7-2	once	TRBJ1-2	11	-	TGTGCCAGCAGCTTAGCGCAGATATATACCTTC	CASSLAQIYTF
TRBV3-1/TRBV3-2	-	TRBJ2-7	13	TRBD2	TGTGCCAGCAGCCATCGGGGGGCCTACGAGCAGTACTTC	CASSHRGAYEQYF
TRBV27	-	TRBJ2-7	14	-	TGTGCCAGCAGTTCGGGACCTCTCTCCTACGAGCAGTACTTC	CASSSGPLSYEQYF
TRBV25-1	-	TRBJ2-2	16	TRBD1	TGTGCCAGCAGTGAGGACAGGGGTCATAACACCGGGGAGCTGTTTTTT	CASSEDRGHNTGELFF
TRBV2	once	TRBJ2-1	15	TRBD2	TGTGCCAGCAGTGAATCGGGACTAGCGCCCAATGAGCAGTTCTTC	CASSESGLAPNEQFF
TRBV18	-	TRBJ2-7	14	TRBD2	TGTGCCAGCTCAACCGGGACTAGATCCTACGAGCAGTACTTC	CASSTGTRSYEQYF
TRBV10-3	-	TRBJ2-3	16	-	TGTGCCATCAGTGGGGGGACTTTCGGGGTATCGGATACGCAGTATTTT	CAISGGTFGVSDTQYF
TRBV11-2	-	TRBJ1-1	15	TRBD1	TGTGCCAGCAGCACACAGACAGGGCTTACCACTGAAGCTTTCTTT	CASSTQTGLTTEAFF
TRBV10-3	-	TRBJ1-1	16	-	TGTGCCATCAGCCGGGACCGTGGAGGAGGGAACACTGAAGCTTTCTTT	CAISRDRGGGNTEAFF
TRBV7-2	-	TRBJ2-3	11	-	TGTGCCAGCAGCTTTAGAGATACGCAGTATTTT	CASSFRDTQYF
TRBV5-4	once	TRBJ1-1	14	-	TGTGCCAGCAGCTTTGAGGGTTTGAACACTGAAGCTTTCTTT	CASSFEGLNTEAFF
TRBV28	-	TRBJ2-1	14	-	TGTGCCAGCAAGGCGCCAAGCTCCTACAATGAGCAGTTCTTC	CASKAPSSYNEQFF
TRBV27	-	TRBJ1-1	14	-	TGTGCCAGCAGTTTACGAATTTCAGGGACTGAAGCTTTCTTT	CASSLRISGTEAFF
TRBV28	-	TRBJ1-1	13	-	TGTGCCAGCAGTTTAAGAGTGGGCACTGAAGCTTTCTTT	CASSLRVGTEAFF
TRBV19	-	TRBJ2-7	12	TRBD1	TGTGCCAGTAGTTTCGACAGGGACGAGCAGTACTTC	CASSFDRDEQYF
TRBV19	-	TRBJ1-1	15	-	TGTGCCAGTAGTAGAATCCAGGGCGGAAACACTGAAGCTTTCTTT	CASSRIQGGNTEAFF
TRBV5-1	-	TRBJ2-1	16	TRBD2	TGCGCCAGCAGCTTGGAGAGTAGCGGGAGGTACAATGAGCAGTTCTTC	CASSLESSGRYNEQFF
TRBV28	-	TRBJ1-6	14	-	TGTGCCAGCAGTCCCGAGGGCATTAACTCACCCCTCCACTTT	CASSPEGINSPLHF
TRBV5-4	-	TRBJ2-7	14	-	TGTGCCAGCAGCGCGGACTCGACCTCCTACGAGCAGTACTTC	CASSADSTSYEQYF
TRBV6-5	-	TRBJ1-2	12	TRBD1	TGTGCCAGCACCCTGACAGGGGACCGCTACACCTTC	CASTLTGDRYTF
TRBV18	few	TRBJ1-6	15	-	TGTGCCAGCTCACCCACCCACGGCTATAATTCACCCCTCCACTTT	CASSPTHGYNSPLHF
TRBV2	-	TRBJ2-7	13	-	TGTGCCAGCAGTTTTGGACAGCGCTACGAGCAGTACTTC	CASSFGQRYEQYF
TRBV7-9	-	TRBJ1-1	12	-	TGTGCCAGCAGCTTAGCACGCATGGGGGCTTTCTTT	CASSLARMGAFF
TRBV4-2	few	TRBJ1-2	14	-	TGTGCCAGCAGCCAAGAACAGGGTTCGTATGGCTACACCTTC	CASSQEQGSYGYTF
TRBV20-1	-	TRBJ1-2	10	-	TGCAGTAGTAGTGACTATGGCTACACCTTC	CSSSDYGYTF
TRBV5-1	few	TRBJ1-2	11	-	TGCGCCAGCAGCTTGGTCCATGGCTACACCTTC	CASSLVHGYTF
TRBV6-5	-	TRBJ2-3	14	TRBD2	TGTGCCAGCAGTCTAGCGGGGGCCACAGATACGCAGTATTTT	CASSLAGATDTQYF
TRBV28	-	TRBJ1-6	13	-	TGTGCCAGCGGTTACAGGAGGAATTCACCCCTCCACTTT	CASGYRRNSPLHF
TRBV6-1	-	TRBJ1-2	12	-	TGTGCCAGCAGTGAATTGTGGGATAGCTACACCTTC	CASSELWDSYTF
TRBV14	-	TRBJ1-1	14	-	TGTGCCAGCAGCCAAGAAGGGCGTCGGGCTGAAGCTTTCTTT	CASSQEGRRAEAFF
TRBV15	-	TRBJ2-1	15	TRBD2	TGTGCCACCAGCAGAGATAAGGGACTAGTCAATGAGCAGTTCTTC	CATSRDKGLVNEQFF
TRBV2	-	TRBJ1-2	13	-	TGTGCCAGCAGTTTCCGGACAGAGTCCGGCTACACCTTC	CASSFRTESGYTF
TRBV19	-	TRBJ2-1	15	TRBD2	TGTGCCAGTAGAACGACTAGCGGTTCCTACAATGAGCAGTTCTTC	CASRTTSGSYNEQFF
TRBV5-1	-	TRBJ1-3	16	TRBD1	TGCGCCAGCAGCTGGGGACAGGGGACCGCTGGAAACACCATATATTTT	CASSWGQGTAGNTIYF
TRBV6-5	once	TRBJ2-7	15	TRBD2	TGTGCCAGCAGTTCGACTAGCGGGAGGGCCGGCGAGCAGTACTTC	CASSSTSGRAGEQYF
TRBV14	once	TRBJ2-1	15	TRBD2	TGTGCCAGCAGCCAAGAGGGCGGGGGGATCAATGAGCAGTTCTTC	CASSQEGGGINEQFF
TRBV7-2	-	TRBJ2-1	15	-	TGTGCCAGCAGCTTAGCACCGATGAACTACAATGAGCAGTTCTTC	CASSLAPMNYNEQFF
TRBV6-5	few	TRBJ1-3	15	-	TGTGCCACGCACTCCCTTCTGAGCTCTGGAAACACCATATATTTT	CATHSLLSSGNTIYF
TRBV5-1	-	TRBJ1-1	14	TRBD1	TGCGCCAGCAGGACAGGGGGATTGAGAGGTGAAGCTTTCTTT	CASRTGGLRGEAFF
TRBV20-1	once	TRBJ2-1	9	-	TGCAGTGCTACCAATGAGCAGTTCTTC	CSATNEQFF
TRBV19	-	TRBJ2-7	12	TRBD1	TGTGCCAGTAGAGCGGACAGGAGCGAGCAGTACTTC	CASRADRSEQYF
TRBV5-1	-	TRBJ2-7	14	-	TGCGCCAGCAGCTCACGAGGGTCAGCCTACGAGCAGTACTTC	CASSSRGSAYEQYF
TRBV27	once	TRBJ2-5	8	-	TGTGCCGTAGCGACCCAGTACTTC	CAVATQYF
TRBV7-2	-	TRBJ2-1	14	-	TGTGCCAGCACCCCGGGAGTTATGCGAGATGAGCAGTTCTTC	CASTPGVMRDEQFF
TRBV28	-	TRBJ2-7	13	-	TGTGCCACCACCGATAGAACCACCTACGAGCAGTACTTC	CATTDRTTYEQYF